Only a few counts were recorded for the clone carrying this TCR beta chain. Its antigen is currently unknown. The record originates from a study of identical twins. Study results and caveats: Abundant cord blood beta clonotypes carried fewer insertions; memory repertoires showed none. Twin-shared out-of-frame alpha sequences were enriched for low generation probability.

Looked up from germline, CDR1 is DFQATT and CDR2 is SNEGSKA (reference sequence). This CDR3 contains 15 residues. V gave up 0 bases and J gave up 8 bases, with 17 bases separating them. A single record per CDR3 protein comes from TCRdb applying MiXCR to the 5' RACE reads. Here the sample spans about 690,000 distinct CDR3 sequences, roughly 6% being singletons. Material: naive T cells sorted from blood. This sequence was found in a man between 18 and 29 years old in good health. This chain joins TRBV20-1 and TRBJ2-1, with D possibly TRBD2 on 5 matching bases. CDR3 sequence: CSARDGATLGDEQFF. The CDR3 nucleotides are TGCAGTGCTAGAGATGGAGCGACACTCGGGGATGAGCAGTTCTTC.